These T cell receptor beta chains were read from a single sample in a study of response to subunit inactivated influenza vaccine. TCRdb reprocessed the RT-PCR reads via MiXCR and lists one record per CDR3 protein. The data show approximately 500,000 distinct CDR3 sequences, 10% to 15% seen once. The sample here was PBMCs from blood, taken 40 to 50 days after vaccination. The source of these receptors is a man aged 50 or older who received an inactivated influenza vaccine. Both conserved end residues are part of each CDR3. Each record gives: V gene, J gene, D gene, clone size, CDR3 protein, CDR3 DNA. The D gene is left open where the match is weak. A row's size may be missing; if present it is once, few, many or a size class.

>TRBV10-3|TRBJ2-3|NA|few
CAISKGESTDTQYF
TGTGCCATCAGTAAGGGTGAGAGTACAGATACGCAGTATTTT
>TRBV7-2|TRBJ2-5|NA|many
CASSLAQGGAETQYF
TGTGCCAGCAGCTTAGCGCAGGGGGGCGCAGAGACCCAGTACTTC
>TRBV18|TRBJ2-7|NA|NA
CASSPPGYGGPYEQYF
TGTGCCAGCTCACCACCAGGGTACGGGGGCCCCTACGAGCAGTACTTC
>TRBV29-1|TRBJ1-1|TRBD1|NA
CSVIGQGRVMNTEAFF
TGCAGCGTCATTGGACAGGGGCGCGTGATGAACACTGAAGCTTTCTTT
>TRBV12-3/TRBV12-4|TRBJ2-3|NA|many
CASSHRSGASTDTQYF
TGTGCCAGCAGTCACCGAAGCGGAGCTAGCACAGATACGCAGTATTTT
>TRBV4-2|TRBJ1-1|NA|NA
CASSPNPHGGTEAFF
TGTGCCAGCAGCCCAAACCCGCACGGGGGCACTGAAGCTTTCTTT
>TRBV12-3/TRBV12-4|TRBJ2-5|NA|NA
CASSLPTRQVQETQYF
TGTGCCAGCAGTTTACCCACTCGACAGGTCCAAGAGACCCAGTACTTC
>TRBV10-3|TRBJ2-7|NA|NA
CAISVGLGAEGEQYF
TGTGCCATCAGTGTTGGTCTGGGGGCGGAAGGCGAGCAGTACTTC
>TRBV5-1|TRBJ2-5|TRBD2|NA
CASSLVAGVQETQHF
TGCGCCAGCAGCTTGGTCGCGGGGGTTCAAGAGACCCAGCACTTC
>TRBV3-1|TRBJ2-6|NA|NA
CACSLVYGPNSGANVLTF
TGTGCCTGCAGTTTAGTTTACGGACCGAACTCTGGGGCCAACGTCCTGACTTTC
>TRBV6-2/TRBV6-3|TRBJ2-7|NA|few
CASSYSVRGMTYEQYF
TGTGCCAGCAGTTACTCGGTACGGGGGATGACCTACGAGCAGTACTTC
>TRBV30|TRBJ2-1|TRBD2|once
CAWMTSVSYNEQFF
TGTGCCTGGATGACTAGCGTCTCCTACAATGAGCAGTTCTTC
>TRBV3-1|TRBJ2-5|NA|many
CASSRRQRGETQYF
TGTGCCAGCAGCCGACGACAGAGGGGAGAGACCCAGTACTTC
>TRBV29-1|TRBJ2-7|NA|NA
CSVDLGEPIEQYF
TGCAGCGTTGATCTCGGAGAACCTATCGAGCAGTACTTC
>TRBV4-3|TRBJ2-7|TRBD2|NA
CASSQEMSMAAGGHYEQYF
TGCGCCAGCAGCCAAGAAATGAGCATGGCAGCGGGGGGGCACTACGAGCAGTACTTC
>TRBV5-1|TRBJ2-1|TRBD2|many
CASSTGLAGGPSNEQFF
TGCGCCAGCAGCACGGGACTAGCGGGAGGGCCCTCCAATGAGCAGTTCTTC
>TRBV10-3|TRBJ2-7|NA|NA
CASFRGGESYEQYF
TGTGCCAGCTTTAGAGGGGGGGAATCCTACGAGCAGTACTTC
>TRBV20-1|TRBJ2-1|NA|many
CSTQGLWWNEQFF
TGCAGTACGCAGGGGCTCTGGTGGAATGAGCAGTTCTTC
>TRBV19|TRBJ2-1|NA|few
CASSIASPSYNEQFF
TGTGCCAGTAGTATAGCGTCTCCCTCCTACAATGAGCAGTTCTTC
>TRBV12-3/TRBV12-4|TRBJ1-3|NA|NA
CASRGRGAGNTIYF
TGTGCCAGCAGGGGACGGGGAGCAGGAAACACCATATATTTT
>TRBV7-9|TRBJ1-2|NA|few
CASTRDTSRYGYTF
TGTGCCAGCACCCGGGACACGTCTCGTTATGGCTACACCTTC
>TRBV5-1|TRBJ2-7|TRBD2|NA
CASSGLAGGASEQYF
TGCGCCAGCAGCGGTTTAGCGGGAGGAGCCTCTGAGCAGTACTTC
>TRBV7-8|TRBJ1-6|NA|NA
CASSSSGTRNSPLHF
TGTGCCAGCAGCTCATCCGGGACACGAAATTCACCCCTCCACTTT
>TRBV24-1|TRBJ2-1|TRBD2|NA
CATSDFSGTSGNNEQFF
TGTGCCACCAGTGATTTTTCCGGGACTAGCGGAAACAATGAGCAGTTCTTC
>TRBV28|TRBJ2-7|NA|NA
CASSPDTGTDSYEQYF
TGTGCCAGCAGTCCAGACACCGGGACGGATTCCTACGAGCAGTACTTC
>TRBV12-3/TRBV12-4|TRBJ2-3|NA|few
CASSLVSPPRPQYF
TGTGCCAGCAGTTTAGTTTCCCCTCCGAGGCCGCAGTATTTT
>TRBV6-6|TRBJ2-7|NA|many
CASSYSNYEQYF
TGTGCCAGCAGTTACTCCAATTACGAGCAGTACTTC
>TRBV4-2|TRBJ1-5|NA|NA
CASSQDRMSNQPQHF
TGTGCCAGCAGCCAAGATCGGATGAGCAATCAGCCCCAGCATTTT
>TRBV7-6|TRBJ2-1|TRBD2|many
CASSLWGGNEQFF
TGTGCCAGCAGCTTATGGGGGGGAAATGAGCAGTTCTTC
>TRBV5-1|TRBJ1-6|NA|few
CASSLSDRRNSPLHF
TGCGCCAGCAGCTTGTCTGACAGGCGTAATTCACCCCTCCACTTT
>TRBV5-6|TRBJ2-7|NA|NA
CASSGLGDEQYF
TGTGCCAGCAGCGGTTTGGGCGACGAGCAGTACTTC
>TRBV12-3/TRBV12-4|TRBJ2-7|NA|many
CASSLGGSAYEQYF
TGTGCCAGCAGTTTAGGGGGTTCGGCCTACGAGCAGTACTTC
>TRBV5-6|TRBJ1-2|NA|NA
CASSLAAAIANYGYTF
TGTGCCAGCAGCTTAGCGGCAGCTATAGCTAACTATGGCTACACCTTC
>TRBV4-1|TRBJ2-7|TRBD2|NA
CASSQGWRGGPDEQYF
TGCGCCAGCAGCCAAGGTTGGCGGGGGGGCCCGGACGAGCAGTACTTC
>TRBV12-3/TRBV12-4|TRBJ2-1|NA|few
CASSHSLEQFF
TGTGCCAGCAGTCACAGTCTTGAGCAGTTCTTC
>TRBV4-2|TRBJ1-2|NA|few
CASSQASGAGYTF
TGTGCCAGCAGCCAAGCCTCAGGGGCCGGCTACACCTTC
>TRBV9|TRBJ2-1|TRBD1|few
CASSVNSRGNEQFF
TGTGCCAGCAGCGTGAATTCCAGGGGGAATGAGCAGTTCTTC
>TRBV7-8|TRBJ2-2|NA|NA
CASSLGQTNGAGELFF
TGTGCCAGCAGCTTAGGACAGACCAATGGTGCCGGGGAGCTGTTTTTT
>TRBV3-1|TRBJ2-7|TRBD1|NA
CASSQDRGQGFYEQYF
TGTGCCAGCAGCCAAGATCGTGGACAGGGGTTCTACGAGCAGTACTTC
>TRBV6-5|TRBJ2-1|NA|NA
CASSYSASSYNEQFF
TGTGCCAGCAGTTACTCGGCGAGCTCCTACAATGAGCAGTTCTTC
>TRBV20-1|TRBJ2-1|NA|few
CSARGQTSYNEQFF
TGCAGTGCTAGAGGACAGACCTCCTACAATGAGCAGTTCTTC
>TRBV7-2|TRBJ2-3|NA|few
CASSTQATYTDTQYF
TGTGCCAGCAGTACACAGGCGACTTACACAGATACGCAGTATTTT
>TRBV6-1|TRBJ2-7|NA|NA
CASSVRPTGLGISYEQYF
TGTGCCAGCAGTGTTCGCCCCACGGGACTGGGCATATCCTACGAGCAGTACTTC
>TRBV6-1|TRBJ1-2|NA|few
CASRVARHGTAGYTF
TGTGCCAGCAGGGTCGCTCGGCATGGGACGGCGGGCTACACCTTC
>TRBV12-3/TRBV12-4|TRBJ2-1|TRBD1|few
CASSFLGTAPSGGSYNEQFF
TGTGCCAGCAGTTTTCTCGGGACAGCCCCCAGTGGAGGCTCCTACAATGAGCAGTTCTTC
>TRBV7-2|TRBJ1-5|NA|many
CASSGETNQPQHF
TGTGCCAGCAGCGGGGAAACAAATCAGCCCCAGCATTTT
>TRBV12-3/TRBV12-4|TRBJ2-1|TRBD1|many
CASSPGQGYYNEQFF
TGTGCCAGCAGTCCGGGACAGGGTTATTACAATGAGCAGTTCTTC